This passage covers 21 T cell receptor beta chains from one sample sequenced in a study of early T cells in non-severe SARS-CoV-2 infection. TCRdb reprocessed the 5' RACE reads with MiXCR, giving one entry per CDR3 protein. There are approximately 69,000 distinct CDR3 sequences in the sample; 10% to 15% occur only once, and roughly 6.1% lies in the top ten. Source material: whole blood. Receptors originate from an adult who was a healthcare worker with PCR-confirmed SARS-CoV-2 infection or an uninfected control (not recorded which).

The CDR3 DNA follows: TGTGCCAGCCGCCCATTCGGCGCAGATACGCAGTATTTT. It specifies CASRPFGADTQYF. This chain connects TRBV6-5 to TRBJ2-3; no clear D. V was trimmed by 8 bases and J by 4 bases, leaving 13 bases between them. The CDR3 totals 13 residues. In germline, CDR1 is MNHEY, CDR2 SVGAGI.

V is TRBV20-1 and J is TRBJ1-1; unclear D gene. Trimming removed 0 bases at V and 1 base at J, with 15 bases between. The CDR3 runs to 16 residues. Per germline, CDR1 DFQATT and CDR2 SNEGSKA (reference sequence). In DNA, the CDR3 is TGCAGTGCTAGAGATCCTAGAAAGGGCGCGAACACTGAAGCTTTCTTT. Protein sequence: CSARDPRKGANTEAFF.

The chain combines TRBV3-1 with TRBJ2-5; D unresolved. The germline gives CDR1 LGHDT, CDR2 YNNKEL (reference sequence). The ends were cut back, 0 bases at V and 0 bases at J, with 5 bases in the middle. The CDR3 is 14 residues long. The CDR3 coding sequence is TGTGCCAGCAGCCAAGATTACGACCAAGAGACCCAGTACTTC. This translates into CASSQDYDQETQYF.

This clonotype has ten or more counts. This sequence joins TRBV7-3 and TRBJ1-2; tentatively, D is TRBD1 (6 bases). Germline values: CDR1 SGHTA, CDR2 FQGTGA. The CDR3 covers 15 residues. V was trimmed by 4 bases and J by 0 bases, leaving 12 bases between them. Written as DNA, the CDR3 is TGTGCCAGCAGCTCGTACAGGGTATCTAACTATGGCTACACCTTC. Translating it yields CASSSYRVSNYGYTF.

This clonotype was seen repeatedly, ten times or more. The chain combines TRBV7-9 with TRBJ2-1, with TRBD1 as a possible D gene (6 bases). Germline V lookup: CDR1 SEHNR, CDR2 FQNEAQ (reference sequence). The CDR3 covers 15 residues. V was shortened by 5 bases and J by 5 bases, with 16 bases between the two germline ends. The CDR3 nucleotides read TGTGCCAGCAGCCGCCAGGGGTTCTCGGACAATGAGCAGTTCTTC. This sequence encodes CASSRQGFSDNEQFF. Full variable domain (outside the CDR3, taken from reference TRBV7-9 and TRBJ2-1): DTGVSQNPRHKITKRGQNVTFRCDPISEHNRLYWYRQTLGQGPEFLTYFQNEAQLEKSRLLSDRFSAERPKGSFSTLEIQRTEQGDSAMYLCASSRQGFSDNEQFFGPGTRLTVL.

This clonotype was counted a few times. The V gene is TRBV12-3 or TRBV12-4, the J gene TRBJ1-5, with D hard to call. The CDR3 contains 14 residues. V lost 6 bases and J lost 7, with 16 bases in between. CDR3 coding DNA: TGTGCCAGCAGATCACACCGCGAGGGCCAGCCCCAGCATTTT. Translating gives CASRSHREGQPQHF.

This clonotype was recorded many times. The chain links TRBV7-8 to TRBJ2-2, with D perhaps TRBD2 (5 bases). CDR1 and CDR2 from the germline V gene are SGHVS and FQNEAQ. The CDR3 length is 14 residues. The V and J ends lost 3 bases and 2 bases respectively, with 7 bases between them. CDR3 DNA: TGTGCCAGCAGCTTCGGGATCAACACCGGGGAGCTGTTTTTT. Translating gives CASSFGINTGELFF.

Comment on this clonotype: This may come from a read error, since a much larger clone is one base off. Since no conserved phenylalanine or tryptophan closes the CDR3, a read error is the likely cause. The chain couples TRBV6-1 to TRBJ2-6; 7 nucleotides line up with TRBD1. Losses at the gene ends were 4 bases for V and 4 bases for J; bases not matched to a gene: 10. CDR1 and CDR2 from the germline V gene are MNHNS and SASEGT. The CDR3 sequence is 17 residues long. CDR3 in amino acids: CASSADRALRGANVLTL. DNA of the CDR3: TGTGCCAGCAGTGCCGACAGGGCCCTCCGAGGGGCCAACGTCCTGACTCTC.

This clonotype was detected many times. The rearrangement links TRBV10-3 to TRBJ1-3, with 7 bases that match TRBD1. Germline V gives CDR1 ENHRY, CDR2 SYGVKD. The CDR3 spans 15 residues. V gave up 4 bases and J gave up 2 bases; unmatched junction bases: 5. CDR3 bases: TGTGCCATCAGTGGAAAGACAGGGACTGGAAACACCATATATTTT. Translation gives CAISGKTGTGNTIYF.

With respect to this clonotype: Mismatch with germline at one junction end may stem from a read error. The chain links TRBV18 to TRBJ2-2; the match to TRBD1 covers 7 bases. CDR3 size: 16 residues. Germline assignment: CDR1 KGHSH and CDR2 LQKENI. The CDR3 nucleotides are TGTGTCAGCTCACCCCCCGGGACAGTGAACACCGGGGAGCTGTTTTTT. Protein: CVSSPPGTVNTGELFF.

V and J are TRBV18 and TRBJ1-1; no clear D gene. Trimming shortened V by 0 bases and J by 3 bases, and 8 bases separated the two germline ends. CDR3 length: 14 amino acids. CDR1 is KGHSH, CDR2 LQKENI, per germline. The CDR3 spells CASSPPNTHTEAFF. In DNA, the CDR3 is TGTGCCAGCTCACCACCGAATACTCACACTGAAGCTTTCTTT.

This clonotype occurred many times. The chain employs TRBV4-3 and TRBJ2-7; 7 nucleotides line up with TRBD1. Germline loops: CDR1 LGHNA, CDR2 YSLEER. This CDR3 is 15 amino acids long. V lost 4 bases, J lost 0 bases, and 6 bases stayed unmatched. CDR3 sequence (DNA): TGCGCCAGCAGCCGAGCGACAGGGAGCTCCTACGAGCAGTACTTC. Protein product: CASSRATGSSYEQYF.

This clonotype was recorded at least ten times. This rearrangement joins TRBV18 to TRBJ1-6; D ambiguous. V lost 3 bases and J lost 2, with 8 bases in between. Germline CDR1 KGHSH, CDR2 LQKENI. There are 15 residues in the CDR3. The CDR3 is CASSPSVAYNSPLHF. In nucleotides, the CDR3 is TGTGCCAGCTCACCTTCAGTAGCCTATAATTCACCCCTCCACTTT.

V is TRBV20-1 and J is TRBJ2-3; 11 bases agree with TRBD2. V was clipped by 1 base and J by 3 bases; unmatched bases: 6. Germline CDR1 DFQATT, CDR2 SNEGSKA (reference sequence). The CDR3 is 16 residues long. The chain's CDR3 is CSARGLTSGTTDTQYF. The CDR3 nucleotides read TGCAGTGCTAGAGGCCTGACTAGCGGGACGACAGATACGCAGTATTTT.

This clonotype was seen many times. The chain recombines TRBV3-1 with TRBJ2-3; perhaps TRBD1 as D (6 bases). Germline V CDR1 and CDR2: LGHDT, YNNKEL (reference sequence). This CDR3 spans 14 amino acids. Trimming removed 1 base from V and 10 bases from J, with 15 bases in between. Here the CDR3 DNA reads TGTGCCAGCAGCCAAGGCCAGGGGTTTAGATCGCAGTATTTT. Translated: CASSQGQGFRSQYF.

The table lists this clonotype with many counts. The V gene is TRBV29-1, the J gene TRBJ1-1; tentatively, D is TRBD1 (6 bases). Germline CDR1 is SQVTM and CDR2 is ANQGSEA. Trimming removed 7 bases from V and 5 bases from J, with 17 bases in between. This CDR3 spans 13 amino acids. Here the CDR3 reads CSADKGGLTEAFF. The CDR3 coding sequence is TGCAGCGCCGATAAGGGGGGACTGACTGAAGCTTTCTTT.

The chain links TRBV7-9 to TRBJ2-7; D unresolved. V was shortened by 2 bases and J by 12 bases, with 11 bases between the two germline ends. Germline lookup yields CDR1 SEHNR and CDR2 FQNEAQ (reference sequence). The CDR3 loop spans 11 amino acids. CDR3: CASSLSEYLYF. The CDR3 DNA sequence: TGTGCCAGCAGCTTATCGGAGTATCTGTACTTC.

A few counts support this clonotype. The rearrangement uses TRBV6-1 and TRBJ2-5; 8 bases agree with TRBD2. The CDR3 is 16 amino acids. J lost 4 bases, V lost 3 bases, and 10 bases had no gene match. Germline V gene data show CDR1 as MNHNS and CDR2 as SASEGT. CDR3 in DNA: TGTGCCAGCAGTGAGACCGGGACTAGGATTGGAGAGACCCAGTACTTC. Amino acids: CASSETGTRIGETQYF.

The V call is TRBV7-2, the J call TRBJ2-7; no reliable D call. CDR1 SGHTA and CDR2 FQGNSA come from the germline V gene. The CDR3 has 13 amino acids. V lost 2 bases and J lost 1, with 6 bases in between. In nucleotides, the CDR3 is TGTGCCAGCAGCTTAAGCAGTTCCTACGAGCAGTACTTC. This encodes CASSLSSSYEQYF.

This clonotype was detected many times. The chain links TRBV20-1 to TRBJ1-2; D is unclear. Per germline, CDR1 DFQATT and CDR2 SNEGSKA (reference sequence). The CDR3 is 10 amino acids. The V end was cut by 2 bases, the J end by 4 bases, with 2 bases between. The CDR3 loop is CSARSYGYTF. CDR3 DNA sequence: TGCAGTGCTAGAAGCTATGGCTACACCTTC.

This clonotype was picked up a small number of times. This chain connects TRBV5-1 to TRBJ2-1, with 11 bases that match TRBD1. Trimming at V came to 4 bases and at J to 7 bases, leaving 13 bases not matched to a gene. The CDR3 spans 17 residues. In germline, CDR1 is SGHRS, CDR2 YFSETQ. The CDR3 reads CASSLGQGARLGNEQFF. The DNA of the CDR3 is TGCGCCAGCAGCCTAGGACAGGGGGCCCGGTTGGGTAATGAGCAGTTCTTC.